These T cell receptor beta chains were read from a single sample in a study of T cell repertoires in urothelial bladder cancer. Sequencing used immunoSEQ multiplex PCR; TCRdb keeps in-frame clones, though not all of them. The profile shows about 6,200 clones, 71% of them singletons. The specimen sequenced was tumor-infiltrating cells from bladder cancer. The receptors shown here come from a human donor with urothelial carcinoma. The conserved cysteine and the conserved F or W are not part of the CDR3 here. Fields, in order: V gene, J gene, clone size, CDR3 protein. Clone size is shown for a subset of rows, as once, few, many or a class of expanded clone.

v_gene: TRBV5-6; j_gene: TRBJ1-1; abundance: few; CDR3aa: ASRLTGLHGDTEAF
v_gene: TRBV2; j_gene: TRBJ1-6; abundance: few; CDR3aa: ASTVGEHSPLH
v_gene: TRBV9; j_gene: TRBJ2-2; abundance: -; CDR3aa: ASSHNTKRFGSGELF
v_gene: TRBV5-4; j_gene: TRBJ2-4; abundance: -; CDR3aa: ASSFPGTKGKNIQY
v_gene: TRBV28; j_gene: TRBJ1-2; abundance: -; CDR3aa: ASSLKANYGYT
v_gene: TRBV5-5; j_gene: TRBJ2-7; abundance: -; CDR3aa: ASSLTAGSSYEQY
v_gene: TRBV6-5; j_gene: TRBJ2-1; abundance: -; CDR3aa: ASSKDRGRNNEQF
v_gene: TRBV14; j_gene: TRBJ2-1; abundance: -; CDR3aa: ASSRLDSYNEQF
v_gene: TRBV7-3; j_gene: TRBJ2-1; abundance: few; CDR3aa: ASSPDGYNEQF
v_gene: TRBV9; j_gene: TRBJ2-2; abundance: -; CDR3aa: ASSGTSWGGELF
v_gene: TRBV25-1; j_gene: TRBJ2-7; abundance: once; CDR3aa: ASSDPGQGAYEQY
v_gene: TRBV28; j_gene: TRBJ2-7; abundance: -; CDR3aa: ASSRTSGGTGGEQY
v_gene: TRBV18; j_gene: TRBJ1-2; abundance: -; CDR3aa: ASSPFVGWGKANYGYT
v_gene: TRBV7-9; j_gene: TRBJ2-5; abundance: -; CDR3aa: ASSFVGGQETQY
v_gene: TRBV27; j_gene: TRBJ2-7; abundance: once; CDR3aa: ASSLGLALSYEQY
v_gene: TRBV7-2; j_gene: TRBJ1-6; abundance: -; CDR3aa: ASSLAAGQQNSPLH
v_gene: TRBV4-2; j_gene: TRBJ2-5; abundance: -; CDR3aa: ASSRGNGEEETQY
v_gene: TRBV19; j_gene: TRBJ1-5; abundance: -; CDR3aa: ASSIGGGSSQPQH
v_gene: TRBV19; j_gene: TRBJ1-5; abundance: -; CDR3aa: ASSPILGGGTQPQH
v_gene: TRBV2; j_gene: TRBJ1-2; abundance: few; CDR3aa: ASSVQGAPVGYT
v_gene: TRBV7-2; j_gene: TRBJ2-5; abundance: -; CDR3aa: ASSLELGRETQY
v_gene: TRBV6-1; j_gene: TRBJ2-4; abundance: -; CDR3aa: ASRLGGGAKNIQY
v_gene: TRBV11-2; j_gene: TRBJ1-2; abundance: -; CDR3aa: ASSLGAPAASYGYT
v_gene: TRBV2; j_gene: TRBJ1-1; abundance: few; CDR3aa: ASSEYATGLNTEAF
v_gene: TRBV7-9; j_gene: TRBJ2-5; abundance: -; CDR3aa: ASSTRRGERPGETQY
v_gene: TRBV28; j_gene: TRBJ1-1; abundance: -; CDR3aa: ASTYSDLMNTEAF
v_gene: TRBV5-1; j_gene: TRBJ1-2; abundance: -; CDR3aa: ASSADSNYGYT
v_gene: TRBV7-9; j_gene: TRBJ1-1; abundance: -; CDR3aa: ASSPLGMATEAF
v_gene: TRBV19; j_gene: TRBJ2-3; abundance: -; CDR3aa: ASSMDRRPASTDTQY
v_gene: TRBV27; j_gene: TRBJ1-2; abundance: -; CDR3aa: ASSFSAGGGYT
v_gene: TRBV5-1; j_gene: TRBJ1-2; abundance: -; CDR3aa: ASSLQTGDGYGYT
v_gene: TRBV2; j_gene: TRBJ1-6; abundance: -; CDR3aa: ASSEISSYNSPLH
v_gene: TRBV7-2; j_gene: TRBJ2-5; abundance: -; CDR3aa: ASSLEETLLWETQY
v_gene: TRBV27; j_gene: TRBJ1-2; abundance: -; CDR3aa: ASSSHNPGKGYT
v_gene: TRBV28; j_gene: TRBJ2-1; abundance: once; CDR3aa: ASSSSGSRQF
v_gene: TRBV28; j_gene: TRBJ1-5; abundance: -; CDR3aa: ASSLKGARGNQPQH
v_gene: TRBV18; j_gene: TRBJ2-7; abundance: -; CDR3aa: ASSGLAGASYEQY
v_gene: TRBV5-1; j_gene: TRBJ1-2; abundance: few; CDR3aa: ASSPGTGNGYT
v_gene: TRBV7-3; j_gene: TRBJ1-5; abundance: -; CDR3aa: ASSSRSNQPQH
v_gene: TRBV28; j_gene: TRBJ2-1; abundance: -; CDR3aa: ATIQSLGGGNEQF
v_gene: TRBV5-1; j_gene: TRBJ2-2; abundance: -; CDR3aa: ASSQPDGGELF
v_gene: TRBV7-9; j_gene: TRBJ2-7; abundance: few; CDR3aa: ASSPPRQGIVYEQY
v_gene: TRBV7-9; j_gene: TRBJ2-5; abundance: -; CDR3aa: ASSLGGRETQY
v_gene: TRBV6-5; j_gene: TRBJ2-7; abundance: few; CDR3aa: ASSTQGFPYEQY
v_gene: TRBV4-1; j_gene: TRBJ1-5; abundance: few; CDR3aa: ASSQEFMDFQPQH
v_gene: TRBV12-2; j_gene: TRBJ2-7; abundance: -; CDR3aa: ASRLTPVSEQY
v_gene: TRBV5-1; j_gene: TRBJ2-2; abundance: -; CDR3aa: ASSRGFRTGELF
v_gene: TRBV7-9; j_gene: TRBJ1-2; abundance: -; CDR3aa: ASSSRHGHGYT
v_gene: TRBV19; j_gene: TRBJ1-5; abundance: -; CDR3aa: ASIASNAGGNQPQH
v_gene: TRBV6-1; j_gene: TRBJ2-5; abundance: -; CDR3aa: ASSGVRTGGGTQY
v_gene: TRBV19; j_gene: TRBJ2-4; abundance: -; CDR3aa: ASSIDPYLAKNIQY
v_gene: TRBV13; j_gene: TRBJ1-1; abundance: -; CDR3aa: ASSEISRGTEAF
v_gene: TRBV7-9; j_gene: TRBJ2-5; abundance: -; CDR3aa: ASSSEGGETQY
v_gene: TRBV4-2; j_gene: TRBJ2-7; abundance: once; CDR3aa: ASSQDSPGPYEQY
v_gene: TRBV25-1; j_gene: TRBJ1-2; abundance: -; CDR3aa: ASNRGANYGYT